This T cell receptor (beta chain) comes out of a study of T-cell reconstitution after alpha-beta-depleted transplantation in children. V gave up 2 bases and J gave up 4 bases, with 15 bases separating them. There are 16 residues in the CDR3. Study results and limitations: Alpha-beta T cells present about two months after transplant were reported to originate from several hundred expanded graft clones.

This clonotype has at least ten counts. Its matching antigen is unknown. Preparing the TCRbeta library involved the use of unique molecular identifiers. TCRdb used MiXCR to reprocess the PCR reads, holding one entry per CDR3 protein. The table has about 170,000 distinct CDR3 sequences, around 10% seen once; the top ten hold roughly an eighth. Specimen: PBMCs, collected before TCRalphabeta/CD19-depleted stem cell transplant. This chain connects TRBV12-3 or TRBV12-4 to TRBJ1-5; no firm D call. The receptor was derived from a boy younger than 10 with acute myeloid leukemia, due to receive a stem cell transplant. The CDR3 region is CASSLWSGDRNQPQHF. CDR3 nucleotides: TGTGCCAGCAGTTTATGGTCAGGAGACCGAAATCAGCCCCAGCATTTT.